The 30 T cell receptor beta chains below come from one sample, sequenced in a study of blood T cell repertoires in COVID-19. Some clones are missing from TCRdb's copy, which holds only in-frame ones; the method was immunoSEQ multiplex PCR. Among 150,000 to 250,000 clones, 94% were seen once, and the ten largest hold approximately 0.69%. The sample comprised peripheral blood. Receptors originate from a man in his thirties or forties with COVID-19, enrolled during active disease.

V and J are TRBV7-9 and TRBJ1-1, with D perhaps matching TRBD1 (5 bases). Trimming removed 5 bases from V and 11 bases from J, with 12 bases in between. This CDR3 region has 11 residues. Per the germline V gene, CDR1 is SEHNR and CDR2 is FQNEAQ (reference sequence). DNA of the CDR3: TGTGCCAGCAGCACGACAGCAGGGGCTTTCTTT. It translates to CASSTTAGAFF.

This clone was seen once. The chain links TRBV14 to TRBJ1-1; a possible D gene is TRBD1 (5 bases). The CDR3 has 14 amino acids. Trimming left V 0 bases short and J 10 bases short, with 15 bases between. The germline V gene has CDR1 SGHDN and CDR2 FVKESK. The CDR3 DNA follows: TGTGCCAGCAGCCAAGATTGGTCGGGGGGTCGAGCTTTCTTT. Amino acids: CASSQDWSGGRAFF.

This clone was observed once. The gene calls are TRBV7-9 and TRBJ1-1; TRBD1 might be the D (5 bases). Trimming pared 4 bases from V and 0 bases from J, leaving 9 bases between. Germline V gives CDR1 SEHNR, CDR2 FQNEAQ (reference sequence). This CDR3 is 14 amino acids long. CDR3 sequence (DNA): TGTGCCAGCAGCTCCCGACAGATGAACACTGAAGCTTTCTTT. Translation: CASSSRQMNTEAFF.

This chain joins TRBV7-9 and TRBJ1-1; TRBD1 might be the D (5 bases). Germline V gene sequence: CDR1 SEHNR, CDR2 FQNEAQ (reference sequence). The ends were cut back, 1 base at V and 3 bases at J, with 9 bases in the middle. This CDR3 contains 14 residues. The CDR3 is CASSLGGYDTEAFF. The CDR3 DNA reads TGTGCCAGCAGCTTAGGGGGCTACGACACTGAAGCTTTCTTT.

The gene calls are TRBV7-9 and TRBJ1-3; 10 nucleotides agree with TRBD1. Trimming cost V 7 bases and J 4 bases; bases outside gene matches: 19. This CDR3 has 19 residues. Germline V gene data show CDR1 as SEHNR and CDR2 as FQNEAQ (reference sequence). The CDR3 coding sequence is TGTGCCAGCACCAAACCCCAAATCGGGACAGGGGCCGGAGGAAACACCATATATTTT. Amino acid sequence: CASTKPQIGTGAGGNTIYF.

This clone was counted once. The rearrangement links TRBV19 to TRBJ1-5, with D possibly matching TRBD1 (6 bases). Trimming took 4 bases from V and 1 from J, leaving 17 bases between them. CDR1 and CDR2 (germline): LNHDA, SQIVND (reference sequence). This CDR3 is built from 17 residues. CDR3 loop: CASSRLGHLASNQPQHF. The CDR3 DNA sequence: TGTGCCAGTAGTAGGTTGGGACACCTAGCCAGCAATCAGCCCCAGCATTTT.

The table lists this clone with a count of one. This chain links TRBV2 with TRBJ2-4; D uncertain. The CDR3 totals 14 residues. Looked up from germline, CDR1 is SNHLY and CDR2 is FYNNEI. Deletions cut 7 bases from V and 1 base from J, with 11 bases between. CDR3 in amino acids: CASTPARAKNIQYF. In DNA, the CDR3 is TGTGCCAGCACCCCCGCGCGGGCCAAAAACATTCAGTACTTC.

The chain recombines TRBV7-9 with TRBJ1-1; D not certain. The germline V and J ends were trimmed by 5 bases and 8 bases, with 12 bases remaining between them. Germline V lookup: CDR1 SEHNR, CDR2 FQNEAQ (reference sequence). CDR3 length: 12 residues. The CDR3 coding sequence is TGTGCCAGCAGCCCCCAACGAGTAGAAGCTTTCTTT. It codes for CASSPQRVEAFF.

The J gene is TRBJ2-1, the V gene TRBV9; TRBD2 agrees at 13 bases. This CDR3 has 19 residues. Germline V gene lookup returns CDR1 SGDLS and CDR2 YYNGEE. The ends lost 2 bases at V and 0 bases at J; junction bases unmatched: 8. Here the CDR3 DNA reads TGTGCCAGCAGCGTCGGACTAGCGGGGGCACTTAACTCCTACAATGAGCAGTTCTTC. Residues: CASSVGLAGALNSYNEQFF.

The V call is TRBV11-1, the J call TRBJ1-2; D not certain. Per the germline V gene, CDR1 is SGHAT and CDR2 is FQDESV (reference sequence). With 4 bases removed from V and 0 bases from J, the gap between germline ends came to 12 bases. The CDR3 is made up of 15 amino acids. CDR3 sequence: CASSSPGDTNYGYTF. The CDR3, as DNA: TGTGCCAGCAGCTCTCCCGGCGACACTAACTATGGCTACACCTTC.

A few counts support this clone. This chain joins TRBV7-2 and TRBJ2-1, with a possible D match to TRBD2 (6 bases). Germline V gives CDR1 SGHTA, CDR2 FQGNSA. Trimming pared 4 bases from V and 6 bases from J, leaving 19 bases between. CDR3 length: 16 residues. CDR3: CASSSLGGSISNEQFF. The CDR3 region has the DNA TGTGCCAGCAGCTCCCTCGGGGGTAGTATAAGCAATGAGCAGTTCTTC. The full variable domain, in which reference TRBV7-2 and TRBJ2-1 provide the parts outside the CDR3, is GAGVSQSPSNKVTEKGKDVELRCDPISGHTALYWYRQSLGQGLEFLIYFQGNSAPDKSGLPSDRFSAERTGGSVSTLTIQRTQQEDSAVYLCASSSLGGSISNEQFFGPGTRLTVL.

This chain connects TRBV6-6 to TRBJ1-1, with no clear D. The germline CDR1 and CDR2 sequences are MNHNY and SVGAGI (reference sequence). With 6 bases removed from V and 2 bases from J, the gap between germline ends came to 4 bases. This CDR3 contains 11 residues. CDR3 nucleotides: TGTGCCAGCAGCCCTAACACTGAAGCTTTCTTT. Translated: CASSPNTEAFF.

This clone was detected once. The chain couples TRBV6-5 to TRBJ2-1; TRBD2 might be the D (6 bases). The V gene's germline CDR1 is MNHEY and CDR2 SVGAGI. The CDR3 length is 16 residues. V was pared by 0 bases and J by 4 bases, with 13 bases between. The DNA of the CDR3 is TGTGCCAGCAGTTACTCGGGCGGGACCCCTTACAATGAGCAGTTCTTC. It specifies CASSYSGGTPYNEQFF.

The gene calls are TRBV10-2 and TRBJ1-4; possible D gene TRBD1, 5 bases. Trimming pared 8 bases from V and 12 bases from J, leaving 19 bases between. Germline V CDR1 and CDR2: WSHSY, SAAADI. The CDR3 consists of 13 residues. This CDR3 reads CASRAGGAGELFF. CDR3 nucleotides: TGCGCCAGCCGCGCGGGGGGAGCGGGGGAACTGTTTTTT.

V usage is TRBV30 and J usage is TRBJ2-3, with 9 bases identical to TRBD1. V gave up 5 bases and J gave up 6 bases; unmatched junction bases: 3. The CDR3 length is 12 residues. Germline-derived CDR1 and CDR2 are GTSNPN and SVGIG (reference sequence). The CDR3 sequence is CAWGDRADTQYF. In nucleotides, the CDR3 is TGTGCCTGGGGGGACAGGGCCGATACGCAGTATTTT.

CDR3 loop: CASSSNSYEQYF. The CDR3 coding sequence is TGTGCCAGCAGCTCAAACTCCTACGAGCAGTACTTC. The chain has TRBV5-5 and TRBJ2-7, with unresolved D. V was trimmed by 3 bases and J by 0 bases, leaving 4 bases between them. Germline V CDR1 and CDR2: SGHKS, YYEKEE (reference sequence). The CDR3 covers 12 residues.

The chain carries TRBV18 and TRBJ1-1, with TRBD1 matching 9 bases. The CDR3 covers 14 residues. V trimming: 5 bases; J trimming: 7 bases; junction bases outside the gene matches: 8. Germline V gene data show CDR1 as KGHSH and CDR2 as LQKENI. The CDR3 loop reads CASSVRDRENEAFF. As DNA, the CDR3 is TGTGCCAGCTCAGTCCGGGACAGGGAGAATGAAGCTTTCTTT.

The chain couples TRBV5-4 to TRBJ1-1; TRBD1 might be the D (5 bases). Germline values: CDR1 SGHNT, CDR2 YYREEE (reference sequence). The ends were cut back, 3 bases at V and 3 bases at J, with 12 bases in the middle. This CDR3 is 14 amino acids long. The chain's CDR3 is CASSSTGGYTEAFF. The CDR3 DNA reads TGTGCCAGCAGCTCAACAGGCGGTTACACTGAAGCTTTCTTT.

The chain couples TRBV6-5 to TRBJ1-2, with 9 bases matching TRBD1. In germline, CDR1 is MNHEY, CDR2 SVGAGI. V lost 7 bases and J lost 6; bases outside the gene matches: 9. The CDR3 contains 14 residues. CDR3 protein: CASTYRGRGDGYTF. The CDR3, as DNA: TGTGCCAGCACCTACAGGGGGCGGGGGGATGGCTACACCTTC.

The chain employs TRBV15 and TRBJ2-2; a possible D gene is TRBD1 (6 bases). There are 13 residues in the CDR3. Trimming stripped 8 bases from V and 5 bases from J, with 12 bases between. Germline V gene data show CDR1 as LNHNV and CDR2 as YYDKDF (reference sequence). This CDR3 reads CATEGRGTGELFF. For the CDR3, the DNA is TGTGCCACCGAAGGAAGGGGGACCGGGGAGCTGTTTTTT.

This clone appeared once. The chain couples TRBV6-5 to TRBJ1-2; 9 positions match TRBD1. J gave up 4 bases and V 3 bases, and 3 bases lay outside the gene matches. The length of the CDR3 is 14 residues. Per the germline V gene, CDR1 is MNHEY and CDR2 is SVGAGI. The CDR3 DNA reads TGTGCCAGCAGTTATGGGACAGGGAGCTATGGCTACACCTTC. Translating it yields CASSYGTGSYGYTF.

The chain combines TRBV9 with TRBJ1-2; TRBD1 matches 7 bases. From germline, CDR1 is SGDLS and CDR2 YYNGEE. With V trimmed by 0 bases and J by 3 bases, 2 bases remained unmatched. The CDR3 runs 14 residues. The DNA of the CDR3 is TGTGCCAGCAGCGTAGATGGGACAGACTATGGCTACACCTTC. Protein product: CASSVDGTDYGYTF.

CDR3 in DNA: TGTGCCAGCAGCTCTCCACCGGGACTAGCAGTCAATGAGCAGTTCTTC. Amino acid sequence: CASSSPPGLAVNEQFF. The V and J genes are TRBV11-3 and TRBJ2-1; 9 bases match TRBD2. The length of the CDR3 is 16 residues. CDR1 and CDR2 from the germline V gene are SGHNT and YENEEA. Trimming cost V 4 bases and J 6 bases; bases outside gene matches: 10.

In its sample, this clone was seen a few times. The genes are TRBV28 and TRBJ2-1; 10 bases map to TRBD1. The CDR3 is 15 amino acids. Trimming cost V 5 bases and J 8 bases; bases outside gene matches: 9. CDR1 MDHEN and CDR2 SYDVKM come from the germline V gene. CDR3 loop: CASSAAGTGVHEQFF. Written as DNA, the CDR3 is TGTGCCAGCAGTGCTGCCGGGACAGGGGTACATGAGCAGTTCTTC.

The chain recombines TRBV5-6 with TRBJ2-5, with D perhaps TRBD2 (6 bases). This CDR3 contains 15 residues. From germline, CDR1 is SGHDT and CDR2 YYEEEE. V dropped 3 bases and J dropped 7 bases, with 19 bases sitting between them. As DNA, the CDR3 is TGTGCCAGCAGCTCACCGGGACCCCTCGGGGGGACCCAGTACTTC. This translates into CASSSPGPLGGTQYF.

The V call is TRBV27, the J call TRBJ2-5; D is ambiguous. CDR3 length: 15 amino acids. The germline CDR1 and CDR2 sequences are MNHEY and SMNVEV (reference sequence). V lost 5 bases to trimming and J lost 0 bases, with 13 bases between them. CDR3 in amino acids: CASSRYGDYQETQYF. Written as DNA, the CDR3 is TGTGCCAGCAGTAGGTACGGAGACTACCAAGAGACCCAGTACTTC.

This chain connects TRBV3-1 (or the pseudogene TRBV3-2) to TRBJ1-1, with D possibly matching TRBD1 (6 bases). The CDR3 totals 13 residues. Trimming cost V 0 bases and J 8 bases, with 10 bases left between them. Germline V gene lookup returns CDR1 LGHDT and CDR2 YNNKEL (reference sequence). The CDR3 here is CASSQEGRGEAFF. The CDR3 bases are TGTGCCAGCAGCCAAGAGGGCAGGGGAGAAGCTTTCTTT.

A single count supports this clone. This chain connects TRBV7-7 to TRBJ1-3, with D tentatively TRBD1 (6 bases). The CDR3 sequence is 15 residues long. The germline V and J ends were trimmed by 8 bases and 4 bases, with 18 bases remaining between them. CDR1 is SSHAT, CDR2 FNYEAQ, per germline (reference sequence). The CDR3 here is CASRLAQGAGNTIYF. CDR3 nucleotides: TGTGCCAGCCGTTTGGCACAGGGAGCAGGAAACACCATATATTTT. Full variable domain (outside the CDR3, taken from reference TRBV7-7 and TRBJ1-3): GAGVSQSPRYKVTKRGQDVTLRCDPISSHATLYWYQQALGQGPEFLTYFNYEAQPDKSGLPSDRFSAERPEGSISTLTIQRTEQRDSAMYRCASRLAQGAGNTIYFGEGSWLTVV.

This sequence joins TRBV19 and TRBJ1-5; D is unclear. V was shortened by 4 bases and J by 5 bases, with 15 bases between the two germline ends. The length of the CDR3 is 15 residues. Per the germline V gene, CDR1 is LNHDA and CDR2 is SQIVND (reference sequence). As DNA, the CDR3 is TGTGCCAGTAGTACTCAGGAGGGAGTCGATCAGCCCCAGCATTTT. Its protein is CASSTQEGVDQPQHF.

This CDR3 reads CASSLAAEETQYF. The CDR3 DNA is TGTGCCAGCAGCTTAGCGGCAGAAGAGACCCAGTACTTC. J is TRBJ2-5 and V is TRBV5-6; possibly TRBD2 for D (5 bases). The CDR3 has 13 residues. The germline CDR1 and CDR2 sequences are SGHDT and YYEEEE. Between the trimmed V and J ends, which lost 2 bases and 3 bases, there was a span of 8 bases.